One sample yielded the 26 T cell receptor beta chains listed below, sequenced in a study of T cell clonality in common variable immunodeficiency. The protocol was immunoSEQ multiplex PCR, while the TCRdb copy is restricted to in-frame clones and leaves out a portion. This record lists more than 55,000 clones, none seen once only, and the top ten clones contain 1.5% to 2%. Sample: peripheral blood mononuclear cells. The receptors come from a person aged 18 to 70 in good health.

This clone came up many times. Read coverage stops 3 residues before the CDR3 terminus; the germline J gene supplies the remainder. The chain employs TRBV4-1 and TRBJ2-1, with 8 nucleotides matching TRBD2. The junction had 4 bases not matched to a gene; V was cut back by 0 bases and J by 3 bases. This CDR3 comprises 16 residues. Germline V gene sequence: CDR1 MGHRA, CDR2 YSYEKL. This CDR3 is CASSQDRTSGYNEQFF. The sequenced part of the CDR3 DNA is TGCGCCAGCAGCCAAGATCGAACTAGCGGCTACAATGAG.

This clone was seen repeatedly, ten times or more. Read coverage stops 3 residues before the CDR3 terminus; the germline J gene supplies the remainder. The rearrangement links TRBV29-1 to TRBJ2-7; TRBD1 matches at 9 bases. This CDR3 spans 14 amino acids. Per germline, CDR1 SQVTM and CDR2 ANQGSEA. The J segment lost 5 bases and the V segment lost 6 bases, leaving 11 bases of the junction unmatched. The sequenced CDR3 bases are TGCAGCGTCGCTGGGACAGGGAAATTGAACGAG. It codes for CSVAGTGKLNE. The entire CDR3 reads CSVAGTGKLNEQYF.

Many counts were recorded for this clone. From the germline J gene comes the end of the CDR3, since the read stops 3 residues before it. V usage is TRBV20-1 and J usage is TRBJ1-1; the match to TRBD1 covers 9 bases. Germline trimming cut 3 bases from V and 6 bases from J; bases unmatched to any gene: 5. The CDR3 runs 13 residues. Germline lookup yields CDR1 DFQATT and CDR2 SNEGSKA (reference sequence). This chain's CDR3 is CSASGDRDAEAFF. CDR3 DNA, as far as it was read: TGCAGTGCTAGTGGGGACAGGGACGCTGAA.

This clone was observed many times. Read coverage stops 3 residues before the CDR3 terminus; the germline J gene supplies the remainder. This chain links TRBV20-1 with TRBJ2-7; possibly TRBD1 for D (6 bases). Trimming removed 4 bases from V and 2 bases from J, with 15 bases in between. Germline CDR1 is DFQATT and CDR2 is SNEGSKA (reference sequence). The CDR3 is 14 residues long. The DNA read from the CDR3 is TGCAGTGCTAACCGGGACACGGTTACCTACGAG. Its translation: CSANRDTVTYE. The entire CDR3 is CSANRDTVTYEQYF.

This clone was counted between two and nine times. Read sequence stops 3 residues before the CDR3 end, and the germline J gene provides the missing end. The J gene is TRBJ2-1, the V gene TRBV7-2, with TRBD2 matching over 14 bases. With V trimmed by 5 bases and J by 8 bases, 5 bases remained unmatched. Germline lookup yields CDR1 SGHTA and CDR2 FQGNSA. The CDR3 is 15 amino acids. CDR3 bases read: TGTGCCAGCAGCGTAGGACTAGCGGGAGGTTATGAG. Translation: CASSVGLAGGYE. In full, the CDR3 reads CASSVGLAGGYEQFF.

This clone appeared many times. The read terminates 3 residues before the CDR3 end, so the remaining end is supplied by the germline J gene. The chain carries TRBV2 and TRBJ2-3; the match to TRBD1 covers 7 bases. Germline assignment: CDR1 SNHLY and CDR2 FYNNEI. Trimming at V came to 4 bases and at J to 7 bases, leaving 2 bases not matched to a gene. The CDR3 consists of 12 residues. The CDR3 loop reads CASSGQGYTQYF. The covered CDR3 bases are TGTGCCAGCAGTGGACAGGGTTATACG.

Concerning this clone itself: The DNA ends 3 residues before the CDR3 does, and the rest of the CDR3 is filled in from the germline J gene. The genes are TRBV10-3 and TRBJ2-1; 13 nucleotides match TRBD2. Per germline, CDR1 ENHRY and CDR2 SYGVKD. The CDR3 contains 16 residues. With V trimmed by 6 bases and J by 8 bases, 10 bases remained unmatched. CDR3 DNA (partial): TGTGCCATCAGGGAACTAGCGGGAGGGCCGGTAGATGAG. It encodes CAIRELAGGPVDE. The whole CDR3 protein reads CAIRELAGGPVDEQFF.

In this sample, this clone turned up a few times. The read stops 3 residues short of the end of the CDR3; the missing end is completed from the germline J gene. Other DNA variants within this sample encode the same CDR3. The V and J genes are TRBV10-2 and TRBJ2-1; D gene ambiguous. CDR1 and CDR2 (germline): WSHSY, SAAADI. The CDR3 runs to 11 residues. The V end was cut by 1 base, the J end by 7 bases, with 2 bases between. The CDR3 bases that were read are TGCGCCAGCAGTGAGTTAAATGAG. Its protein is CASSELNE. The whole CDR3 reads CASSELNEQFF.

This clone has a count of ten or more. With the read ending 3 residues before the CDR3 end, the germline J gene is used to fill in that end. The chain has TRBV5-4 and TRBJ2-3; 7 bases line up with TRBD1. The CDR3 has 14 amino acids. Trimming removed 4 bases from V and 4 bases from J; junction bases left unmatched: 6. Germline V gene lookup returns CDR1 SGHNT and CDR2 YYREEE (reference sequence). CDR3 DNA, as far as it was read: TGTGCCAGCAGCGGACGACAGGGCGCAGATACG. Translation gives CASSGRQGADT. The complete CDR3 reads CASSGRQGADTQYF.

This clone has a handful of counts. Compared with germline, one end of the junction differs, possibly owing to a read error. Read data end 3 residues before the CDR3 end; the end is taken from the germline J gene. This chain links TRBV20-1 with TRBJ2-1; D is possibly TRBD1 or TRBD2 (5 bases each). Germline V lookup: CDR1 DFQATT, CDR2 SNEGSKA (reference sequence). The CDR3 covers 16 residues. CDR3: CSAGDLSGSSYNEQFF. CDR3 DNA, as far as it was read: TGCAGTGCTGGAGATCTATCAGGGAGCTCCTACAATGAG.

This clone was picked up a small number of times. The read stops 3 residues short of the end of the CDR3; the missing end is completed from the germline J gene. The chain employs TRBV19 and TRBJ2-2; D gene ambiguous. There are 12 residues in the CDR3. Germline V gene sequence: CDR1 LNHDA, CDR2 SQIVND (reference sequence). V lost 7 bases, J lost 0 bases, and 3 bases lay in between. CDR3 DNA (partial): TGTGCCAGTAAGGCGAACACCGGGGAG. This translates into CASKANTGE. The CDR3, in full, reads CASKANTGELFF.

This clone came up many times. The read terminates 3 residues before the CDR3 end, so the remaining end is supplied by the germline J gene. The chain has TRBV6-1 and TRBJ1-1; D perhaps matches TRBD1 (5 bases). This CDR3 comprises 13 residues. Trimming left V 1 base short and J 7 bases short, with 10 bases between. The V gene's germline CDR1 is MNHNS and CDR2 SASEGT. CDR3 protein: CASSEVTEVEAFF. The part of the CDR3 DNA that was read is TGTGCCAGCAGTGAAGTGACAGAGGTTGAA.

This clone was picked up many times. Read data end 3 residues before the CDR3 end; the end is taken from the germline J gene. This sequence joins TRBV18 and TRBJ1-1; D is perhaps TRBD1 (5 bases). The germline CDR1 and CDR2 sequences are KGHSH and LQKENI. CDR3 length equals 14 residues. The V and J ends lost 3 bases and 1 base respectively, with 9 bases between them. CDR3 sequence reads: CASSPVGGNTEAFF. Incomplete CDR3 DNA: TGTGCCAGCTCACCTGTGGGGGGGAACACTGAA.

This clone appeared many times. The CDR3 end lies 3 residues beyond the end of the read and is filled in from the germline J gene. The chain couples TRBV28 to TRBJ2-1; TRBD2 matches 8 bases. The junction had 10 bases not matched to a gene; V was cut back by 7 bases and J by 8 bases. Looked up from germline, CDR1 is MDHEN and CDR2 is SYDVKM. The CDR3 is 14 amino acids. The part of the CDR3 DNA that was read is TGTGCCAGCATCTTAGCGGGATATCATGATGAG. It translates to CASILAGYHDE. The entire CDR3 is CASILAGYHDEQFF.

This clone was observed at least ten times. With the read ending 3 residues before the CDR3 end, the germline J gene is used to fill in that end. J is TRBJ2-1 and V is TRBV10-1, with D possibly called TRBD1 or TRBD2 (6 bases each). CDR1 is WNHNN, CDR2 SYGVQD, per germline (reference sequence). CDR3 length: 16 amino acids. The V end lost 3 bases, the J end lost 0 bases, and 12 bases lay between the germline ends. The sequenced part of the CDR3 DNA is TGCGCCAGCAGTGATGGCAGGGGAGGCTCCTACAATGAG. Translating gives CASSDGRGGSYNE. The whole CDR3 protein is CASSDGRGGSYNEQFF.

In its sample, this clone was seen many times. The read ends 3 residues shy of where the CDR3 ends; the end is completed using the germline J gene. The rearrangement joins TRBV13 to TRBJ2-2; maybe TRBD2 (5 bases). Per germline, CDR1 PRHDT and CDR2 FYEKMQ (reference sequence). The CDR3 spans 13 residues. Trimming cost V 2 bases and J 5 bases, with 6 bases left between them. Partial CDR3 DNA: TGTGCCAGCAGCTTAAAGCGGACCGGGGAG. Protein sequence: CASSLKRTGE. The CDR3 in its entirety is CASSLKRTGELFF.

This clone came up many times. From the germline J gene comes the end of the CDR3, since the read stops 3 residues before it. The genes are TRBV20-1 and TRBJ2-5, with 14 bases fitting TRBD2. The CDR3 totals 14 residues. Trimming removed 3 bases from V and 4 bases from J; junction bases left unmatched: 1. In germline, CDR1 is DFQATT, CDR2 SNEGSKA (reference sequence). CDR3 region: CSASGLAGGETQYF. The covered CDR3 bases are TGCAGTGCTAGCGGACTAGCGGGAGGAGAGACC.

This clone was observed at least ten times. The CDR3 extends 3 residues past the end of the read, so its final part is completed from the germline J gene. The rearrangement uses TRBV20-1 and TRBJ1-2; D remains unclear. V shed 1 base and J shed 4 bases, with 10 bases lying between them. CDR3 size: 13 residues. Germline V lookup: CDR1 DFQATT, CDR2 SNEGSKA (reference sequence). The CDR3 is CSARGGQVYGYTF. The CDR3 DNA, read in part, is TGCAGTGCTAGAGGAGGGCAGGTCTATGGC.

There are many counts of this clone. The missing CDR3 end, 3 residues past where the read stops, is filled in from the germline J gene. This rearrangement joins TRBV28 to TRBJ2-7; a possible D gene is TRBD1 (6 bases). Trimming pared 5 bases from V and 2 bases from J, leaving 13 bases between. The V gene's germline CDR1 is MDHEN and CDR2 SYDVKM. The CDR3 sequence is 14 residues long. CDR3 region: CASSLTDRTYEQYF. The DNA read from the CDR3 is TGTGCCAGCAGTCTGACGGACAGAACCTACGAG.

This clone was observed at least ten times. With the read ending 3 residues before the CDR3 end, the germline J gene is used to fill in that end. This chain uses TRBV6-1 with TRBJ2-1; 7 positions match TRBD2. CDR1 is MNHNS and CDR2 is SASEGT in the germline V gene. After removal of 3 bases from V and 4 bases from J, the junction contained 6 bases not matched to a gene. CDR3 length equals 15 residues. The chain's CDR3 is CASSEGGLPYNEQFF. The sequenced part of the CDR3 DNA is TGTGCCAGCAGTGAGGGGGGACTACCTTACAATGAG.

This clone has ten or more counts. With the read ending 3 residues before the CDR3 end, the germline J gene is used to fill in that end. The rearrangement joins TRBV20-1 to TRBJ2-2, with D perhaps assigned TRBD1 or TRBD2 (7 bases each). V dropped 1 base and J dropped 6 bases, with 18 bases sitting between them. The germline V gene encodes CDR1 DFQATT and CDR2 SNEGSKA (reference sequence). The CDR3 contains 16 residues. The CDR3 bases that were read are TGCAGTGCTAGAGGGGGAGGGGGCCGTAACGCCGGGGAG. Its protein is CSARGGGGRNAGE. In full, the CDR3 reads CSARGGGGRNAGELFF.

This clone was found many times. The read finishes 3 residues shy of the CDR3 end, and the germline J gene is used to complete it. The chain is built from TRBV19 and TRBJ2-1; 11 bases map to TRBD2. The CDR3 length is 16 residues. J gave up 4 bases and V 5 bases, and 7 bases lay outside the gene matches. Looked up from germline, CDR1 is LNHDA and CDR2 is SQIVND (reference sequence). CDR3 DNA, as far as it was read: TGTGCCAGTAGTTTGTCCGGGACTAGCGGTTACAATGAG. Translated: CASSLSGTSGYNE. The full CDR3 sequence reads CASSLSGTSGYNEQFF.

This clone was detected ten times or more. The read falls 3 residues short of the CDR3 end, and the missing part is taken from the germline J gene. The rearrangement uses TRBV7-9 and TRBJ1-2, with 7 bases lining up with TRBD1. CDR3 size: 12 residues. Unmatched junction bases numbered 4, after V lost 5 bases and J lost 7 bases. Per the germline V gene, CDR1 is SEHNR and CDR2 is FQNEAQ (reference sequence). The DNA read from the CDR3 is TGTGCCAGCAGCCAAACAGGGGTTGGC. Its translation is CASSQTGVG. The whole CDR3 region reads CASSQTGVGYTF.

This clone was detected ten times or more. The sequenced CDR3 bases are TGTGCCAGCAGCTCTTCAAGGGACAGGGGGCTATGTGGC. As protein: CASSSSRDRGLCG. From start to end, the CDR3 is CASSSSRDRGLCGYTF. The chain links TRBV7-3 to TRBJ1-2, with 12 positions matching TRBD1. The sequenced fragment ends 3 residues before the CDR3 boundary, so the rest is inferred from the germline J gene. The CDR3 has 16 amino acids. The germline CDR1 and CDR2 sequences are SGHTA and FQGTGA. Germline trimming cut 4 bases from V and 7 bases from J; bases unmatched to any gene: 10.

This clone was seen repeatedly, ten times or more. The sequenced fragment ends 3 residues before the CDR3 boundary, so the rest is inferred from the germline J gene. The rearrangement joins TRBV30 to TRBJ2-3, with D possibly being TRBD1 (5 bases). The CDR3 length is 15 residues. CDR1 and CDR2 (germline): GTSNPN, SVGIG (reference sequence). V dropped 2 bases and J dropped 0 bases, with 12 bases sitting between them. The CDR3 reads CAWSTGHSSTDTQYF. The DNA read from the CDR3 is TGTGCCTGGAGTACAGGTCATTCTAGCACAGATACG.

This clone was counted at least ten times. The observed sequence ends 3 residues before the CDR3 terminus, with the missing tail filled in from the germline J gene. The rearrangement links TRBV19 to TRBJ2-2; D may be TRBD1 (7 bases). This CDR3 has 16 residues. Germline V gene sequence: CDR1 LNHDA, CDR2 SQIVND (reference sequence). Trimming left V 0 bases short and J 5 bases short, with 13 bases between. Incomplete CDR3 DNA: TGTGCCAGTAGTATAGAGGGGGGACAGACAACCGGGGAG. Residues: CASSIEGGQTTGE. The complete CDR3 sequence is CASSIEGGQTTGELFF.